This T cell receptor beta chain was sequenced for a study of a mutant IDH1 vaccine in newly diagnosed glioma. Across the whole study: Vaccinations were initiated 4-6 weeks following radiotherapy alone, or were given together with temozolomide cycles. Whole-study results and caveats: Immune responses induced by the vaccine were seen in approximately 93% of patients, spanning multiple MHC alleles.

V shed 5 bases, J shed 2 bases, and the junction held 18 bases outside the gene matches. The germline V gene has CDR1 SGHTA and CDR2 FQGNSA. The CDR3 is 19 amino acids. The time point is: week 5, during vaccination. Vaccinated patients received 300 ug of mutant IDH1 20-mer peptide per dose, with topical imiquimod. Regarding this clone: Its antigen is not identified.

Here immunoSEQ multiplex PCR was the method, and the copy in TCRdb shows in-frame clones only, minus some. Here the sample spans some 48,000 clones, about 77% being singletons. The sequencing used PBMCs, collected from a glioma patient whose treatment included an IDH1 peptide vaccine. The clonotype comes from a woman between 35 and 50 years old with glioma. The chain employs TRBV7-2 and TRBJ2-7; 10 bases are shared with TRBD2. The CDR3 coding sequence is TGTGCCAGCAGCGGCAGACAGGGTGGCCTAGCGGGGGTCCCCTACGAGCAGTACTTC. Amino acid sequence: CASSGRQGGLAGVPYEQYF.